This T cell receptor beta chain emerged from a study of blood T cells in healthy people across ages (dated by TCRdb to the mid-2010s). Concerning the study at large: In model experiments, template switching captured about one uniquely barcoded TCR beta cDNA molecule for every two T cells. Age-related changes in TCR beta repertoire diversity were measured in the study by deep sequencing normalized with unique cDNA molecular identifiers. Donors were grouped into four age groups: young (average roughly 15 years), middle-aged (about 40), aged (around 60) and long-lived (about 89). To avoid experimental bias, donors of different ages were distributed randomly across sequencing lanes. The study analyzed two additional independent replicas of 1 million unique cDNA reads from the same blood draw for two donors, one aged 18 to 30 and one aged 80 or older. What the authors observed across the whole study: Because the CMV infection status of the donors was unknown, age-related changes in expanded clonotypes may potentially have been confounded. There was a strong correlation between observed TCR beta diversity and the percentage of naive T cells measured by flow cytometry. Compared with the aged group, the long-lived group had more naive CD4+ T cells, fewer expanded clones and increased TCR diversity, suggesting age selection. As age increased, observed TCR beta diversity per million T cells dropped in a roughly linear way, and a significant reduction was already evident by age 40. Conclusive comparison of naive and antigen-experienced compartments was prevented by the profiling of bulk unsorted PBMCs. Estimates of total diversity based on one million sequenced T cells were considered lower bounds and underestimates.

Systemically healthy Caucasian individuals from Russia, around 39 in total and aged roughly 6 to 100 years, were included as donors. Each donor gave 8 to 10 milliliters of peripheral blood, drawn into EDTA-treated Vacutainer tubes. Ficoll-Paque density-gradient centrifugation was used to isolate PBMCs, with at least 7 million per sample. Trizol reagent was used to extract total RNA from the PBMCs, yielding at least 6 micrograms per sample. For every donor, an aliquot of PBMCs went through flow cytometry to measure the percentages of naive CD45RAhigh/CD27high T cells. Note on this clonotype: Its antigen remains unidentified. No quality values exist for individual bases; no much larger clone is one base distant.

Libraries were built with 5' RACE. The reads were generated on an Illumina HiSeq 2500. The second PCR ran for about 6 to 11 cycles and used a J-beta primer mix along with a sample-barcoded 5' primer. A unique molecular identifier was introduced onto each TCR beta cDNA molecule by a template-switch 5' adaptor carrying 12 random nucleotides. Each sample yielded at least 2.5 million CDR3-containing paired-end reads. The Mint cDNA synthesis kit, primed by a TRBC-specific oligonucleotide, was used to synthesize first-strand cDNA from all RNA. Following uracil-DNA glycosylase treatment, all cDNA underwent a first 18-cycle PCR with the universal primers M1SS and BC2_uni_R. On the study's bioinformatics: For normalization, 1 million high-quality reads were randomly selected from each sample, with every read carrying a distinct molecular identifier. Instead of being binned into consensus sequences, reads that shared molecular identifiers were thrown out. MiTCR, with a Q25 quality threshold and the strictest error-elimination algorithm, was used for CDR3 identification, clonotype clustering and error correction. Lower-bound total TCR beta diversity was estimated with a nonparametric unseen species model using Euler transformation. Through fastp at Q25 and MiXCR, TCRdb rebuilt clones from the public reads, retaining in-frame beta chains. Under each unique CDR3 protein, matching rows form one entry showing the most common genes and DNA. The V and J calls were determined by TCRdb, not by the authors. The sample includes hundreds of thousands of distinct CDR3 sequences, with approximately 50% observed a single time. Of the sample, 30% to 40% is held by the ten largest clones.

Trimming at the junction amounts to 7 bases on V and 2 bases on J, and the germline ends lie 16 bases apart. CDR3 length: 15 amino acids, cysteine to phenylalanine. The only DNA kept is the CDR3, 45 bases in frame from the first base. The origin of this receptor is a man aged 55-75 years in good health. The sample was blood. The V and J genes are TRBV12-3 or TRBV12-4 and TRBJ2-3; matching of 6 bases hints at TRBD2 as the D gene. The nucleotide sequence reads as follows: TGTGCCAGCATCTCTAGCGCCTCCTTCACAGATACGCAGTATTTT. Its protein is CASISSASFTDTQYF.